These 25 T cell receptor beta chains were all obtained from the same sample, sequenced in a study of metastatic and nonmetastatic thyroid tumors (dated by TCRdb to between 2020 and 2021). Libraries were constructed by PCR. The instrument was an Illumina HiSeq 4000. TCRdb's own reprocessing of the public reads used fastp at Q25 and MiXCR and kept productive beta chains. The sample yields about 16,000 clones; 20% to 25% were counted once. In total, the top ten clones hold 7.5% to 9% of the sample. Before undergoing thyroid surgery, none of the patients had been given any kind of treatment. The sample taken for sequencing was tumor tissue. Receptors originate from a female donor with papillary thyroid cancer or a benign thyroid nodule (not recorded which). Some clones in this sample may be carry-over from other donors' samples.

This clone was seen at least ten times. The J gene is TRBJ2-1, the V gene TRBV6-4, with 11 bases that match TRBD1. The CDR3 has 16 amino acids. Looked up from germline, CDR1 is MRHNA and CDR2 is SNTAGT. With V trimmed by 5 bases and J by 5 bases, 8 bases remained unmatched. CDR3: CASSITSGQGDNEQFF. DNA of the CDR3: TGTGCCAGCAGTATTACTTCGGGACAGGGGGACAATGAGCAGTTCTTC.

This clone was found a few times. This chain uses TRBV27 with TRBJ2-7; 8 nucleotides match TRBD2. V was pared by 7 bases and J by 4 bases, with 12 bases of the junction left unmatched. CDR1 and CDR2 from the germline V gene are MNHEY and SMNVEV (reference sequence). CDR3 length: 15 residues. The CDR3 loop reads CASKRSGTRPYEQYF. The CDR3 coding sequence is TGTGCCAGCAAACGTTCCGGGACTAGACCTTACGAGCAGTACTTC.

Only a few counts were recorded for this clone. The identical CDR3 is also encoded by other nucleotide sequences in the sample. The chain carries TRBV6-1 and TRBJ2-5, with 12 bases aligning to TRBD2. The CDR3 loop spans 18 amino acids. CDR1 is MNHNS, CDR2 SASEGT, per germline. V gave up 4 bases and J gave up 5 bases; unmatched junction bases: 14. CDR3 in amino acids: CASSARVAGLAGGETQYF. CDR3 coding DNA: TGTGCCAGCAGTGCCCGTGTCGCGGGGCTAGCGGGAGGGGAGACCCAGTACTTC.

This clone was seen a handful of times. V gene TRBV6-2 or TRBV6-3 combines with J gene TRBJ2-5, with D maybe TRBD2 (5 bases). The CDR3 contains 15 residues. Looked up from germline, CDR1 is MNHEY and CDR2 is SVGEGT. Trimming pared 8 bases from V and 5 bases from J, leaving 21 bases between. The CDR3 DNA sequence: TGTGCCAGCGGCGGGCCCGGTATTGGCAGGGAGACCCAGTACTTC. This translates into CASGGPGIGRETQYF.

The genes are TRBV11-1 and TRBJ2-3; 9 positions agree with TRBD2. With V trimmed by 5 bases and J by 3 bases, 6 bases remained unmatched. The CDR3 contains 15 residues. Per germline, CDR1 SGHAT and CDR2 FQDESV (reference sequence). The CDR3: CASSALAGVTDTQYF. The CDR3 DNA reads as TGTGCCAGCAGCGCCTTAGCGGGAGTGACAGATACGCAGTATTTT.

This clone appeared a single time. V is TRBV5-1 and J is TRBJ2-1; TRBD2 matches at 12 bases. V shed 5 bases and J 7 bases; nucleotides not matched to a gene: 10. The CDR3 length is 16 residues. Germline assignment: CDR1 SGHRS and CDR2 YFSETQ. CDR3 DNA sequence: TGCGCCAGCAGATCGGCACCAGGACTAGCGGGAAATGAGCAGTTCTTC. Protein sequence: CASRSAPGLAGNEQFF.

The CDR3 region has the DNA TGTGCCAGCAGTTACACAGCCAGCACAACTAATGAAAAACTGTTTTTT. Encoded protein: CASSYTASTTNEKLFF. The chain couples TRBV6-5 to TRBJ1-4, with no clear D. CDR1 and CDR2 (germline): MNHEY, SVGAGI. This CDR3 contains 16 residues. V gave up 2 bases and J gave up 0 bases, with 10 bases separating them.

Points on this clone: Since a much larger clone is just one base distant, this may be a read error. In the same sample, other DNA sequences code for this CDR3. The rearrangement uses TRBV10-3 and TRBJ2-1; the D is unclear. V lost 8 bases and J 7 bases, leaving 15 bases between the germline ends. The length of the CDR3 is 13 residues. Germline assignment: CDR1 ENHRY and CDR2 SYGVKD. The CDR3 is CAIGAPPTNEQFF. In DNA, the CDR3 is TGTGCCATCGGAGCGCCTCCTACGAATGAGCAGTTCTTC.

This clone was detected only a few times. CDR3: CASGVGLGRRTGELFF. The CDR3 bases are TGTGCCAGCGGTGTGGGGCTGGGGCGGAGGACCGGGGAGCTGTTTTTT. This chain joins TRBV27 and TRBJ2-2, with D possibly called TRBD1 or TRBD2 (5 bases each). Germline V lookup: CDR1 MNHEY, CDR2 SMNVEV (reference sequence). V was clipped by 8 bases and J by 5 bases, with 21 bases between them. The CDR3 has 16 amino acids.

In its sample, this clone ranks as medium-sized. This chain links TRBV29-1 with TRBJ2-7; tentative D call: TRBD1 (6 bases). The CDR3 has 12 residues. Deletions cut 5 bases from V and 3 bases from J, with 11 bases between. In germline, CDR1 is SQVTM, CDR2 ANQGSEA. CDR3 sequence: CSVRGGHYEQYF. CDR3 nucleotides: TGCAGCGTTAGAGGGGGACACTACGAGCAGTACTTC.

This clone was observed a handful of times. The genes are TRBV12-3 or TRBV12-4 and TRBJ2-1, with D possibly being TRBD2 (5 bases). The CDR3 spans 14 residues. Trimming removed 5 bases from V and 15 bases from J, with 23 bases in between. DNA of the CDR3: TGTGCCAGCAGTGGGAAAGCGTTTCCAGGAGAGGGGTTCTTC. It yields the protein CASSGKAFPGEGFF.

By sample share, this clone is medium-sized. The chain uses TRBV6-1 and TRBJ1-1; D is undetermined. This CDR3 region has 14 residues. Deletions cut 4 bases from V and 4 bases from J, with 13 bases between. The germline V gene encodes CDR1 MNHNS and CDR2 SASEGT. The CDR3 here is CASSGDGESTEAFF. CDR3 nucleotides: TGTGCCAGCAGTGGCGACGGGGAGAGCACTGAAGCTTTCTTT.

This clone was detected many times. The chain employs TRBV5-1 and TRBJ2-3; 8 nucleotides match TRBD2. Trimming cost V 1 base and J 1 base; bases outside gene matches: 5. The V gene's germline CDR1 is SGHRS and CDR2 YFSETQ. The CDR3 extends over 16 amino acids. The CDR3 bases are TGCGCCAGCAGCTTGTTGCCTAGCGGGCGCACAGATACGCAGTATTTT. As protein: CASSLLPSGRTDTQYF.

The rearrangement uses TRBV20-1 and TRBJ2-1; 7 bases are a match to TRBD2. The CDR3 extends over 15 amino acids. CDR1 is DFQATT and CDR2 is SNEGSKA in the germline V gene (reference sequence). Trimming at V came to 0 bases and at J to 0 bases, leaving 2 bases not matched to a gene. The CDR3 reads CSAREAGISYNEQFF. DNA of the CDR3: TGCAGTGCTAGAGAAGCGGGGATCTCCTACAATGAGCAGTTCTTC.

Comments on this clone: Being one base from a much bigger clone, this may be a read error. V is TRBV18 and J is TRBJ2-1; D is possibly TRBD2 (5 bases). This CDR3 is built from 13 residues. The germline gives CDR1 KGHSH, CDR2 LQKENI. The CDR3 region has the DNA TGTGCCAGCTCACCTAGAGGGAGCAATGAGCTGTTCTTC. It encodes CASSPRGSNELFF.

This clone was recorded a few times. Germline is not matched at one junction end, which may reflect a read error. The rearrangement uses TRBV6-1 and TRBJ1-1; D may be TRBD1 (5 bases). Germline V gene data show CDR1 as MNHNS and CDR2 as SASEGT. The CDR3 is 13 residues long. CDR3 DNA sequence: TGTGCCACCGAGGGGCAGATAAACACTGAAGCTTCCTTT. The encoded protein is CATEGQINTEASF.

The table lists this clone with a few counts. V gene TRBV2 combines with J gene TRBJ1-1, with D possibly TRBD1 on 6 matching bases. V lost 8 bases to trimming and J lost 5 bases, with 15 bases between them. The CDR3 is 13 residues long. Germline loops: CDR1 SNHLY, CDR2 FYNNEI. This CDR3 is CASEYRAWTEAFF. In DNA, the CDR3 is TGTGCCAGCGAATACAGGGCGTGGACTGAAGCTTTCTTT.

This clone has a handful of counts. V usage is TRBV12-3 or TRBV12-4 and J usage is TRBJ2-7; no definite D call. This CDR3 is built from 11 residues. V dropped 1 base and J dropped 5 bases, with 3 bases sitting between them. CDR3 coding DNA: TGTGCCAGCAGTTTAGATCACGAGCAGTACTTC. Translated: CASSLDHEQYF.

This CDR3 is CASSFQGTGGELFF. The CDR3 nucleotides read TGCGCCAGCAGCTTTCAGGGGACGGGCGGGGAGCTGTTTTTT. The chain couples TRBV5-1 to TRBJ2-2; TRBD1 is a possible D gene (6 bases). The CDR3 runs to 14 residues. Germline CDR1 reads SGHRS; CDR2 reads YFSETQ. Trimming removed 2 bases at V and 7 bases at J, with 12 bases between.

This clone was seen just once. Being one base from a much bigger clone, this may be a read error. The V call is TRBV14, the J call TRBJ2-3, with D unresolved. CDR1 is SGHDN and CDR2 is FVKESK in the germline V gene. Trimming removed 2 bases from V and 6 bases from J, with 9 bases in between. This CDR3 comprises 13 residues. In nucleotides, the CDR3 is TGTGCCAGCAGCCAATATAGATCGGATACGCAGTATTTT. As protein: CASSQYRSDTQYF.

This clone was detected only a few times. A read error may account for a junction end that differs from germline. The CDR3 DNA reads TGCAGCGTTGGAGGGGGACACTACGAGCATTACTTC. Translating it yields CSVGGGHYEHYF. The chain has TRBV29-1 and TRBJ2-7; TRBD1 might be the D (6 bases). The length of the CDR3 is 12 residues. Germline V gene lookup returns CDR1 SQVTM and CDR2 ANQGSEA.

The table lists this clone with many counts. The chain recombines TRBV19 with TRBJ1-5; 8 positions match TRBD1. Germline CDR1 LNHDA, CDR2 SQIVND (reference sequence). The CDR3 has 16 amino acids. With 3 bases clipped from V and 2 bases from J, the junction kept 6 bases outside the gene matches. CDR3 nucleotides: TGTGCCAGTAGTATCACAGGGGGTGTGGGCAATCAGCCCCAGCATTTT. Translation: CASSITGGVGNQPQHF.

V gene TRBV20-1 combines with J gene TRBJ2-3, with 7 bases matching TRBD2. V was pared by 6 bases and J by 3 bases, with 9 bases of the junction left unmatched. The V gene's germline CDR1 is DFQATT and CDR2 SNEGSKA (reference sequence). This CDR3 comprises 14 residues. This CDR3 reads CSADHSGWTDTQYF. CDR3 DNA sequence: TGCAGTGCCGATCATAGCGGGTGGACAGATACGCAGTATTTT.

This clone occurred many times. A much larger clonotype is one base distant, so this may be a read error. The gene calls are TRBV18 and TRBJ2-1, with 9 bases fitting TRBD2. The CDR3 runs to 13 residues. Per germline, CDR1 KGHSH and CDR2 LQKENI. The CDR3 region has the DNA TGTGCCAGCTCACCTAGCGGGAGCAATGAGCTGTTCTTC. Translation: CASSPSGSNELFF.

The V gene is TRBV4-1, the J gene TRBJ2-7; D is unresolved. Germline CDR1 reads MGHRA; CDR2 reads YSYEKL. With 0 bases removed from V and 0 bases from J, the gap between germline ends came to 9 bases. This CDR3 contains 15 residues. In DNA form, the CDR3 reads TGCGCCAGCAGCCAAGATTGGGCGGTCTCCTACGAGCAGTACTTC. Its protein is CASSQDWAVSYEQYF.